A selection of T cell receptor beta chains follows, all from one sample in a study of T-cell memory formation after mild COVID-19. TCRdb analysed the 5' RACE reads with MiXCR anew, one entry per CDR3 protein. The sample lists under 200,000 distinct CDR3 sequences, over 10% occurring once. Material for sequencing was PBMCs or a T cell subset sorted from them (not recorded which). The receptors originated from a man aged 18 to 35 who had mild COVID-19 (a few samples of this study predate the infection). Cell type and time point are not known. Both conserved end residues are part of each CDR3. Rows may omit the clone size; those that give it use once, few, many or a size class.

TRBV5-1 NA CASSLDGTATDTQYF
TRBV20-1 NA CSARVGTVLNEQFF
TRBV9 NA CASSVGSSGNTIYF
TRBV12-3/TRBV12-4 few CASSLNHGRSLNTGELFF
TRBV5-1 NA CASSLEGGAEQYF
TRBV20-1 few CSARAFQETYGYTF
TRBV29-1 many CSVDSGAGETQYF
TRBV5-1 many CASSLVQGGQETQYF
TRBV7-9 NA CSSSPRGGSGNTIYF
TRBV4-1 NA CASSQDPGGGREQYF
TRBV30 NA CAWSLWGGPRSYNEQFF
TRBV6-2/TRBV6-3 NA CASSYLYLWGREFYNEQFF
TRBV7-2 NA CASSLALLNTEAFF
TRBV7-9 few CASSLGGRGADGSTDTQYF
TRBV7-8 few CASRETGELFF
TRBV20-1 few CSARDSAGNTIYF
TRBV11-2 few CASRSGLAYNEQFF
TRBV29-1 NA CSVEGQGRTEAFF
TRBV7-2 NA CASSRRGNTDTQYF
TRBV20-1 few CSAANSGGASEQFF
TRBV7-2 many CASSSRRATNEQFF
TRBV29-1 NA CSVEVTGRHTEAFF
TRBV20-1 NA CSAPDLRNYEQFF
TRBV7-2 NA CASSLVAGNEQFF
TRBV9 few CASRRERAGDTQYF
TRBV12-3/TRBV12-4 NA CASSSTGQYYGYTF
TRBV2 few CASTPVAAAGETQYF
TRBV7-2 NA CASSLTAYSNQPQHF
TRBV4-3 NA CASSQGTGLGETQYF
TRBV12-3/TRBV12-4 many CASSPLAAQETQYF
TRBV5-1 NA CASTQGEVAKNIQYF
TRBV5-1 few CASSSMGHSEETQYF
TRBV5-1 few CASSTDPNQPQHF
TRBV5-1 few CASSWDRANYGYTF
TRBV3-1 NA CASSLGGPRTEAFF
TRBV7-2 NA CASSSTGASETQYF
TRBV18 NA CASSSRLAGGPPPQETQYF
TRBV20-1 NA CATSHGGLPDTQYF
TRBV28 NA CASSLFPGGSDEQFF
TRBV19 NA CASSQRTGGRDQPQHF
TRBV7-2 few CASSVTYEQYF
TRBV27 many CARYSEQGSFQPQHF
TRBV9 once CASSRTSDTYNEQFF
TRBV5-1 few CASSSGFNQPQHF
TRBV20-1 many CSARDLRGGGDTQYF
TRBV7-9 NA CASSLRGQFPQYF
TRBV25-1 NA CASSARGGGREQYF
TRBV25-1 NA CASSDWSQETQYF
TRBV18 few CASSPWAGGEYEQYF
TRBV5-6 few CASSRLGRPQHF
TRBV7-9 many CASSFGQGNTIYF
TRBV6-6 many CASSPYRAGYTF
TRBV7-9 NA CASSGRDTLQETQYF
TRBV5-1 NA CASSFEGLNQPQHF
TRBV12-3/TRBV12-4 NA CASRRGQGAAYEQYF
TRBV12-3/TRBV12-4 few CASSTRVGSEQFF